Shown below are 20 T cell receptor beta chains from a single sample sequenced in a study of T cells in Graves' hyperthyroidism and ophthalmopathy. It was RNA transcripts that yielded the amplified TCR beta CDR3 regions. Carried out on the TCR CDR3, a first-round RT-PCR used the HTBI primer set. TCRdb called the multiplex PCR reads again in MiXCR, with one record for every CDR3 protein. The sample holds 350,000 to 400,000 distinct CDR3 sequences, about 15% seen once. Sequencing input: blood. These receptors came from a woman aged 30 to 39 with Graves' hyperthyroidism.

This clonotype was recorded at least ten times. For the CDR3, the DNA is TGCAGTGGCGGGCCAAAAAATGAGCAGTTCTTC. Translation: CSGGPKNEQFF. This chain links TRBV20-1 with TRBJ2-1; D is possibly TRBD2 (5 bases). The CDR3 covers 11 residues. The V gene lost 7 bases and the J gene lost 7 bases, with 11 bases spanning the gap. In germline, CDR1 is DFQATT, CDR2 SNEGSKA (reference sequence).

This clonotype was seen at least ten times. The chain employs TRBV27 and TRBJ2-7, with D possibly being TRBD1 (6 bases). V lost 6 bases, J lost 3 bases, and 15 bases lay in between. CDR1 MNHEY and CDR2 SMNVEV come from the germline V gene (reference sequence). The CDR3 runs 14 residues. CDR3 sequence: CASREGGVSYEQYF. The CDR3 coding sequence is TGTGCCAGCAGGGAAGGGGGAGTTAGCTACGAGCAGTACTTC.

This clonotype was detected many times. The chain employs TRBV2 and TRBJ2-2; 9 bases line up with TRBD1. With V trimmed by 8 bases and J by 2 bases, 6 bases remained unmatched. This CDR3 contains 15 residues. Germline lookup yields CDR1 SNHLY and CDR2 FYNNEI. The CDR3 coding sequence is TGTGCCAGCGGGAAGGACAGGGGTAACACCGGGGAGCTGTTTTTT. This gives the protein CASGKDRGNTGELFF. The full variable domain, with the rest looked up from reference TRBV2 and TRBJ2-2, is EPEVTQTPSHQVTQMGQEVILRCVPISNHLYFYWYRQILGQKVEFLVSFYNNEISEKSEIFDDQFSVERPDGSNFTLKIRSTKLEDSAMYFCASGKDRGNTGELFFGEGSRLTVL.

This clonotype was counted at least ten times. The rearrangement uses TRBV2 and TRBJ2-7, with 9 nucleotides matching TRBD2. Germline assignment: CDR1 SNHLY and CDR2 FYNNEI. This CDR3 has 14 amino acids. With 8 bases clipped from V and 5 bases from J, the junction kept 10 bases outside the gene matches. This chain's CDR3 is CASRGGGGPHEQYF. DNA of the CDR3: TGTGCCAGCCGCGGGGGGGGAGGGCCCCACGAGCAGTACTTC. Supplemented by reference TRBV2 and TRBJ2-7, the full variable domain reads EPEVTQTPSHQVTQMGQEVILRCVPISNHLYFYWYRQILGQKVEFLVSFYNNEISEKSEIFDDQFSVERPDGSNFTLKIRSTKLEDSAMYFCASRGGGGPHEQYFGPGTRLTVT.

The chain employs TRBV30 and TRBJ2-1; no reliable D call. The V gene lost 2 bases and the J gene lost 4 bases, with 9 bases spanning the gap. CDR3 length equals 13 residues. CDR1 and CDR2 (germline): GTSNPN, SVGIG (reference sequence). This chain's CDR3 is CAWSPSVYNEQFF. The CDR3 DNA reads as TGTGCCTGGAGTCCGTCGGTTTACAATGAGCAGTTCTTC.

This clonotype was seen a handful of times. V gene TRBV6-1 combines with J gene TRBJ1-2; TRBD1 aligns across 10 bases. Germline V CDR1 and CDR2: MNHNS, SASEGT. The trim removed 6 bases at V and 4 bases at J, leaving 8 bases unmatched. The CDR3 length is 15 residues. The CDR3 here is CASRGTGEGFYGYTF. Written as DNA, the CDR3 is TGTGCCAGCAGGGGGACAGGGGAGGGATTCTATGGCTACACCTTC.

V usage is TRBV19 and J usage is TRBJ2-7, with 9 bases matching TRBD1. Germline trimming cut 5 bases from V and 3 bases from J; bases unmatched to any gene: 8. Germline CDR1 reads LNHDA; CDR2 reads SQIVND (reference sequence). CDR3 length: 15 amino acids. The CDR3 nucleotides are TGTGCCAGTAGTTCGACCGGGACAGGGTTCTACGAGCAGTACTTC. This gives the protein CASSSTGTGFYEQYF.

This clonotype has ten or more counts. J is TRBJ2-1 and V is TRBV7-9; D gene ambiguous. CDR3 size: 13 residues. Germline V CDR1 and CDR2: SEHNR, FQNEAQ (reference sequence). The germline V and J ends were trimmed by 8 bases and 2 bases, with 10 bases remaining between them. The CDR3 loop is CASRDGAYNEQFF. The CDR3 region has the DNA TGTGCCAGCCGTGACGGCGCCTACAATGAGCAGTTCTTC.

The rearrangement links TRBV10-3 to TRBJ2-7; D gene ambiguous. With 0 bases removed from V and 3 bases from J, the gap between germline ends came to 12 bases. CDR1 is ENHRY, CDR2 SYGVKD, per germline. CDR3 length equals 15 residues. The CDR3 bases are TGTGCCATCAGTGAGTCAGGGTTCCTAATCTACGAGCAGTACTTC. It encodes CAISESGFLIYEQYF.

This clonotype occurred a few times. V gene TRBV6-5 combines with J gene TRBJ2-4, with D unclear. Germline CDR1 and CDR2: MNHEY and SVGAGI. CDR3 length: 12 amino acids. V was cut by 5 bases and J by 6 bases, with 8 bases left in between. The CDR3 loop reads CASSLDSNIQYF. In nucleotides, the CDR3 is TGTGCCAGCAGTCTCGATTCAAACATTCAGTACTTC.

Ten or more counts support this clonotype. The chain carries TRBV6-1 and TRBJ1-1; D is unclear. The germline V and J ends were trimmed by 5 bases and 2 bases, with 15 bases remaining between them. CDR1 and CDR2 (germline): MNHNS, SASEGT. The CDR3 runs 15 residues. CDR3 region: CASSSPALGNTEAFF. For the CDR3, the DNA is TGTGCCAGCAGTTCCCCCGCGCTCGGCAACACTGAAGCTTTCTTT.

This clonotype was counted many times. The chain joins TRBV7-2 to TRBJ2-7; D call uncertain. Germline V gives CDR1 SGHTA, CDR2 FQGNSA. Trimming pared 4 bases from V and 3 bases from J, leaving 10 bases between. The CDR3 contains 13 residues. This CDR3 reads CASSYGVFYEQYF. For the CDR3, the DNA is TGTGCCAGCAGCTACGGAGTTTTCTACGAGCAGTACTTC. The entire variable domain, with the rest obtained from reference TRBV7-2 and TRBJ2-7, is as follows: GAGVSQSPSNKVTEKGKDVELRCDPISGHTALYWYRQSLGQGLEFLIYFQGNSAPDKSGLPSDRFSAERTGGSVSTLTIQRTQQEDSAVYLCASSYGVFYEQYFGPGTRLTVT.

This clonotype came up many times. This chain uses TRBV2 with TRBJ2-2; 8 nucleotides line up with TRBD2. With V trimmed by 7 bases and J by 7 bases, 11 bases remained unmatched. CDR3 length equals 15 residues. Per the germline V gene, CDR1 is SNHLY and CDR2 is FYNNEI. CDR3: CASKGSGLVFGELFF. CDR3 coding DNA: TGTGCCAGCAAAGGTTCGGGACTAGTTTTCGGGGAGCTGTTTTTT.

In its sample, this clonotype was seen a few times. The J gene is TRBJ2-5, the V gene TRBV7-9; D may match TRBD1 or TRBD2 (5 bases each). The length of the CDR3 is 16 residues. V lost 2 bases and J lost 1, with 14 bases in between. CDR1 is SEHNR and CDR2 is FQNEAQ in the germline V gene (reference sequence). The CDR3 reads CASSLRPGQPQETQYF. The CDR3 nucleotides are TGTGCCAGCAGCTTAAGACCGGGGCAGCCCCAAGAGACCCAGTACTTC.

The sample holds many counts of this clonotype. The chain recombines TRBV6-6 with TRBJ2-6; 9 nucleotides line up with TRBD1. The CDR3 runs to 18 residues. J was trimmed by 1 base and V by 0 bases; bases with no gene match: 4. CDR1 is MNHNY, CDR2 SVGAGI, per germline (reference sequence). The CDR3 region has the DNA TGTGCCAGCAGTTACTCGACAGGGGGTTTATCTGGGGCCAACGTCCTGACTTTC. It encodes CASSYSTGGLSGANVLTF.

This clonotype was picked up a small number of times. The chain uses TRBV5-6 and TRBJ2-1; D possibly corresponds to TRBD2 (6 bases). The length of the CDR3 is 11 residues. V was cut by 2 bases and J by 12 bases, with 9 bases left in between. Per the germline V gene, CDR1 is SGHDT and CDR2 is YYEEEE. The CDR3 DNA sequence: TGTGCCAGCAGCTTCGGAGGGTGGCAGTTCTTC. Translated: CASSFGGWQFF.

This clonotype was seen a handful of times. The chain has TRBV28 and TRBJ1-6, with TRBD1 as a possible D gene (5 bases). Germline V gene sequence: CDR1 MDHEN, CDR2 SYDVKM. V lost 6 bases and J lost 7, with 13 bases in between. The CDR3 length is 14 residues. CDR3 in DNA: TGTGCCAGCAGACCCGGGGGACGGAATTCACCCCTCCACTTT. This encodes CASRPGGRNSPLHF.

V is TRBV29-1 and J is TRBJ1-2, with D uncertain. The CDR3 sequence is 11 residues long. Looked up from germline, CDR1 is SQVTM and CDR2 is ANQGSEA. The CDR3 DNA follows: TGCAAAGTTGCGGTGGGCTATGGCTACACCTTC. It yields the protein CKVAVGYGYTF. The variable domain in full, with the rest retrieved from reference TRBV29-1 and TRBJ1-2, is SAVISQKPSRDICQRGTSLTIQCQVDSQVTMMFWYRQQPGQSLTLIATANQGSEATYESGFVIDKFPISRPNLTFSTLTVSNMSPEDSSIYLCKVAVGYGYTFGSGTRLTVV.

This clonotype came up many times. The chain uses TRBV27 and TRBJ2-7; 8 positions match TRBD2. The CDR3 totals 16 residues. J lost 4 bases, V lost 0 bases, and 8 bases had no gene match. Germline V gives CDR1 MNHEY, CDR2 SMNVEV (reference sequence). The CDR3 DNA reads TGTGCCAGCAGTTTATCTTCCAGCGGGAGTTTTTACGAGCAGTACTTC. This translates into CASSLSSSGSFYEQYF.

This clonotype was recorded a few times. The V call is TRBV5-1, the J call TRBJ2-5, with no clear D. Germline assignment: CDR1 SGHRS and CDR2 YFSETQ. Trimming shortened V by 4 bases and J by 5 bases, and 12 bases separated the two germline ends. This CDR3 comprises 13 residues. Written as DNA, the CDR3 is TGCGCCAGCAGCGCCTCCGAGATGGAGACCCAGTACTTC. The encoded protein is CASSASEMETQYF.